This TCR beta chain emerged from a study of CD8 T cells in Susac syndrome. Study findings and constraints: An acknowledgment was made by the study that its TCR sequencing and HLA analysis involved relatively few individuals.

Of note for this clonotype: Its target is unknown.

Random hexamers were used to reverse transcribe roughly 0.5 to 1 ug of RNA. By means of immunoSEQ multiplex PCR, TCR beta CDR3 spanning 54 Vbeta and 13 Jbeta underwent amplification. TCRdb independently ran MiXCR on the immunoSEQ multiplex PCR reads; one entry per CDR3 protein. The table records about 430,000 distinct CDR3 sequences, approximately 89% of them present only once. CD8+ and CD4+ T cells taken from blood had their TCR beta sequenced. Negative magnetic isolation gave CD8+ and CD4+ cells; FACS enriched CD8+ TEMRA. Losses at the gene ends were 1 base for V and 6 bases for J; bases not matched to a gene: 5. Germline loops: CDR1 MDHEN, CDR2 SYDVKM. The CDR3 loop spans 15 amino acids.

The material sequenced was CD8+ T cells from PBMCs. This chain uses TRBV28 with TRBJ1-4; 7 bases align to TRBD1. The TCR was taken from a human donor with multiple sclerosis. CDR3 protein: CASSLYGTADEKLFF. In DNA form, the CDR3 reads TGTGCCAGCAGTTTATACGGGACAGCAGATGAAAAACTGTTTTTT.